Below, one T cell receptor (beta chain) is given with its context. This clone's antigen is unknown. Base-call qualities are not available, and no considerably larger clone is one nucleotide away. The data were obtained in a study of OX40 agonist ivuxolimab in advanced cancers. Study-wide context: Ivuxolimab was an agonistic, fully human IgG2 monoclonal antibody directed against OX40 (CD134), a costimulatory receptor. Intravenous ivuxolimab was administered to patients every 2 weeks at six dose levels: 0.01, 0.1, 0.3, 1.5, 3 and 10 mg/kg. Of the approximately 50 patients in dose escalation, 19 had hepatocellular carcinoma, roughly 15 had melanoma, 9 had renal cell carcinoma and 9 had head and neck cancer. In the dose-escalation cohort, 82.7% of patients were male, and the mean age was approximately 64 years, with a range of roughly 23 to 85. Patients were allowed to have had prior anti-PD-1, anti-PD-L1 or anti-CTLA-4 therapy, and 40% to 45% of the dose-escalation patients had been treated with checkpoint inhibitors. Three dose-escalation patients achieved partial responses, one with hepatocellular carcinoma and two with cutaneous melanoma. Peripheral TCRbeta sequencing aimed to test whether ivuxolimab altered TCR sequence diversity and caused clonal T-cell expansion. The paper describes the monotherapy dose-escalation part (N ≈ 50 patients) of the phase I trial of ivuxolimab.

Spanning cysteine to phenylalanine, the CDR3 consists of 14 amino acids. Only CDR3 DNA is held: 42 bases, read in frame from base 1. CDR1 MDHEN and CDR2 SYDVKM were looked up in the germline V gene. Genomic DNA was extracted from sorted cells for sequencing of the TCRbeta CDR3 region. The immunoSEQ Assay was used for sequencing of TCRbeta CDR3 regions. In TCRdb, the immuneACCESS table is reduced to in-frame sequences with V and J assigned. These tables do not hold every clone; where another copy was compared, an unresolved V gene accounts for under half, and the others remain unexplained. A total of about 80,000 clones appear in this sample, about 90% of them only once. The ten largest clones capture less than 2% of the sample. The trial excluded patients who had a history of autoimmune disease or were on systemic immunosuppression. Peripheral blood for TCR sequencing was collected from all dose cohorts at baseline, on cycle 4 day 1, and on cycle 7 day 1. The samples were drawn from a first-in-human, open-label, multicenter phase I dose-escalation trial of ivuxolimab. Adults with locally advanced or metastatic melanoma, renal cell carcinoma, hepatocellular carcinoma or head and neck squamous cell carcinoma were enrolled in the trial. Before TCR sequencing, CD4+ T cells and CD8+ T cells were sorted from peripheral blood as separate populations.

Results and caveats for the whole study, not just this receptor: After ivuxolimab, expanded clones were on average more numerous among CD8+ T cells than among CD4+ T cells. In partial responders in the 0.1-3.0 mg/kg groups, normalized peripheral clonal expansion was found to be among the lowest, especially among CD8+ T cells. At doses from 0.1 to 3.0 mg/kg, clonal expansion was seen in both CD4+ and CD8+ blood T cells between baseline and week 6. Which antigens the clonally expanded peripheral T cells were specific for was not determined. Low levels of normalized T-cell clonal expansion were also seen in some nonresponding patients.

The source is an adult with an advanced solid tumor such as melanoma, head and neck, liver or kidney cancer. The sequences come from CD4+ or CD8+ T cells sorted from blood, collected in a trial of the OX40 agonist ivuxolimab. The V and J genes are TRBV28 and TRBJ1-6; the D gene is not confidently resolved. The CDR3 here reads CASRPDSYNSPLHF. The nucleotides read TGTGCTTCCCGGCCCGACTCCTATAATTCACCCCTCCACTTT.